This T cell receptor (beta chain) was observed in a study of radiotherapy plus CTLA-4 blockade in lung cancer. Study-wide context: Objective responses emerged in around a sixth of patients, and roughly 30% attained disease control.

Assay used: immunoSEQ multiplex PCR; TCRdb lists only in-frame clones, some missing. Seen here are 65,000 to 100,000 clones, around four fifths observed once, and the top ten hold roughly 0.8%. Those with chemo-refractory metastatic non-small-cell lung cancer were treated with focal radiation combined with CTLA-4 blockade using ipilimumab. Study results and limitations: In blood, early T cell clone dynamics reportedly predicted response best, together with interferon-beta. Subsequent to radiotherapy plus ipilimumab, tumor-derived TCR clones underwent expansion in blood.

About this clone: Its specificity is unknown.

The CDR3 has 13 residues. V shed 6 bases and J shed 7 bases, with 19 bases lying between them. Germline V gene data show CDR1 as SQVTM and CDR2 as ANQGSEA. The receptor comes from a human donor with non-small cell lung cancer who had stable disease on radiotherapy plus ipilimumab. V gene TRBV29-1 combines with J gene TRBJ2-7; D unresolved. The sequenced sample was peripheral blood, obtained from a patient treated with radiotherapy plus ipilimumab. The CDR3 is CSVSSRALGEQYF. CDR3 bases: TGCAGCGTGAGCTCTCGGGCCCTGGGGGAGCAGTACTTC.